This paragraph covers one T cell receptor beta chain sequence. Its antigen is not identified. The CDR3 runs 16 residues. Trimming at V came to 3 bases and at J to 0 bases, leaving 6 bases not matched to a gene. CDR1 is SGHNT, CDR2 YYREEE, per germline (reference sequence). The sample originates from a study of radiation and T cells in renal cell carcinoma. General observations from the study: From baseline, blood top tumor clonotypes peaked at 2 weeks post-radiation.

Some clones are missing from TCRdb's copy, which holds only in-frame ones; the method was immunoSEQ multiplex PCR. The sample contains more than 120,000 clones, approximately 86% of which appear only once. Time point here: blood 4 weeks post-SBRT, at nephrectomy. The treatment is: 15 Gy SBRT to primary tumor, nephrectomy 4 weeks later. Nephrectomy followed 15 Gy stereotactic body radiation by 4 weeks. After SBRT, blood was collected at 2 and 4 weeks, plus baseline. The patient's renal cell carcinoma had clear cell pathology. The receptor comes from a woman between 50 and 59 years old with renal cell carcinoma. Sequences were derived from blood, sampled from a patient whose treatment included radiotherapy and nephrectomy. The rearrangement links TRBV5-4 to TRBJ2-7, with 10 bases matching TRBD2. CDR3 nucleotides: TGTGCCAGCAGCTCATGGACTAGCGGTATCTCCTACGAGCAGTACTTC. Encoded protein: CASSSWTSGISYEQYF.